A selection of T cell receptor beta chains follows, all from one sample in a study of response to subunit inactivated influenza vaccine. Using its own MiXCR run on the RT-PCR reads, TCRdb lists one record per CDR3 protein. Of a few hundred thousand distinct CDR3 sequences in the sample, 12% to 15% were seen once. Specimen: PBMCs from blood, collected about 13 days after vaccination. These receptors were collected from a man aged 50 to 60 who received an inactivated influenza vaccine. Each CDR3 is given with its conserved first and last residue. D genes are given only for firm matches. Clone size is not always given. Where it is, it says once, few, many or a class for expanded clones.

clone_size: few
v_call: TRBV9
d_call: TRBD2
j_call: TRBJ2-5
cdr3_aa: CASSEGTTLRETQYF
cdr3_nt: TGTGCCAGCAGCGAAGGGACTACTCTTCGAGAGACCCAGTACTTC

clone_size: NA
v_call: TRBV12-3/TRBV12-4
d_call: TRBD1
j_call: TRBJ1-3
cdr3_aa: CASGPGTGGAYGNTIYF
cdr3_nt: TGTGCCAGCGGACCCGGGACAGGGGGCGCGTATGGAAACACCATATATTTT

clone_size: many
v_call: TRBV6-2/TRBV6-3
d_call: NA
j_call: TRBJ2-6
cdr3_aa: CASSYGYSVSGANVLTF
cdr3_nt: TGTGCCAGCAGTTACGGATATTCGGTATCTGGGGCCAACGTCCTGACTTTC

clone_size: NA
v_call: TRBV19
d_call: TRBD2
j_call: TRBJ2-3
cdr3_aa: CASTWTSGRSDTQYF
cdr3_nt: TGTGCCAGTACTTGGACTAGCGGGAGAAGCGATACGCAGTATTTT

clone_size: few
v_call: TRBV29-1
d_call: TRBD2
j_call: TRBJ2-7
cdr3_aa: CSVGGAGVRVEQYF
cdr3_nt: TGCAGCGTTGGAGGGGCGGGAGTGAGAGTCGAGCAGTACTTC

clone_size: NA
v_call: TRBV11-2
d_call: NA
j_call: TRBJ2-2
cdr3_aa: CASSSQGFIGAGELFF
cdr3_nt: TGTGCCAGCAGCTCTCAGGGGTTTATTGGGGCCGGGGAGCTGTTTTTT

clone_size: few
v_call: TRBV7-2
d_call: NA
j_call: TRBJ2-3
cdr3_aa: CASCGGSSYTDTQYF
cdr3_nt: TGTGCCAGCTGTGGGGGGAGTTCGTACACAGATACGCAGTATTTT

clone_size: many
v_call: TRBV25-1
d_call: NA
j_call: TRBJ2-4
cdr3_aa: CASSESWAQLGSQNIQYF
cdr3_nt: TGTGCCAGCAGTGAGTCTTGGGCACAACTCGGTAGCCAAAACATTCAGTACTTC

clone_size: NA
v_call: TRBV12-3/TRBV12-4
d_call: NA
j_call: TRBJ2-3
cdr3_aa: CASRFSGFADTQYF
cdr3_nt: TGTGCCAGCAGATTTAGCGGTTTCGCAGATACGCAGTATTTT

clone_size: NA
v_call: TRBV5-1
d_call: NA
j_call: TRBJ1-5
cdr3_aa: CASSSDVSNQPQHF
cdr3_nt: TGCGCCAGCAGCTCGGACGTATCCAATCAGCCCCAGCATTTT

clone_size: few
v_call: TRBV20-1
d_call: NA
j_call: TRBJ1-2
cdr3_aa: CSAREAAGVLYGYTF
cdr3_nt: TGCAGTGCTAGAGAGGCGGCAGGGGTATTATATGGCTACACCTTC

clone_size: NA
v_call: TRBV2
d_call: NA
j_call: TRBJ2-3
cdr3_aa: CASKPGGPTDTQYF
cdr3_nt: TGTGCCAGCAAGCCAGGGGGGCCCACAGATACGCAGTATTTT

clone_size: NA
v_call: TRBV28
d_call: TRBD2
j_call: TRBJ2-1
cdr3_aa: CASSLMRGEEQFF
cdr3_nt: TGTGCCAGCAGTTTGATGCGGGGGGAAGAGCAGTTCTTC

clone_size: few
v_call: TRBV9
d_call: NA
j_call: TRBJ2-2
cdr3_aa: CASSVGSRTLTGELFF
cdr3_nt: TGTGCCAGCAGCGTAGGGTCTAGAACCCTCACCGGGGAGCTGTTTTTT

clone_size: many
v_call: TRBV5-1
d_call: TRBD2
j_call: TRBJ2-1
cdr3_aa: CASSSSGGYNEQFF
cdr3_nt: TGCGCCAGCAGCTCTAGCGGGGGTTACAATGAGCAGTTCTTC

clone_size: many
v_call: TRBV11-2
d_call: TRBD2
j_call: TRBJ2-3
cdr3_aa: CASKRTSGGSGYSTDTQYF
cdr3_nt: TGTGCCAGCAAGCGCACTAGCGGGGGATCAGGGTATAGCACAGATACGCAGTATTTT

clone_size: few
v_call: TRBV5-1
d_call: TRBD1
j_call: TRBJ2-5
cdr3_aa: CASSLILGQVETQYF
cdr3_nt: TGCGCCAGCAGCTTGATTCTGGGACAGGTAGAGACCCAGTACTTC

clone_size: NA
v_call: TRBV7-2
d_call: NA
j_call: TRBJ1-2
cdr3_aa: CASSPGLGMLAGYTF
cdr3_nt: TGTGCCAGCAGCCCAGGGTTGGGTATGCTGGCGGGCTACACCTTC

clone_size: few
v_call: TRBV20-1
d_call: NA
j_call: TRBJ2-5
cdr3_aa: CSADWGRQETQYF
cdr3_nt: TGCAGTGCTGATTGGGGGCGGCAAGAGACCCAGTACTTC

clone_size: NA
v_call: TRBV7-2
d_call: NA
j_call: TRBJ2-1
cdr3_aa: CASSPFVGVVNEQFF
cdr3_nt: TGTGCCAGCAGCCCCTTCGTTGGGGTCGTCAATGAGCAGTTCTTC

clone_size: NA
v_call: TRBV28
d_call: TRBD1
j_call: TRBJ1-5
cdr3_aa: CASSQDRENQPQHF
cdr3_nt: TGTGCCAGCAGCCAGGACAGGGAAAATCAGCCCCAGCATTTT

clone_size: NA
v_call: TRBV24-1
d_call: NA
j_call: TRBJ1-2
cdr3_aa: CATSDLLDYTF
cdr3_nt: TGTGCCACCAGTGATTTGCTCGACTACACCTTC

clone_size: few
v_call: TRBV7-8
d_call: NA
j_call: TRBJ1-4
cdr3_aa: CASSFDGYEKLFF
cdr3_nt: TGTGCCAGCAGCTTCGACGGATATGAAAAACTGTTTTTT

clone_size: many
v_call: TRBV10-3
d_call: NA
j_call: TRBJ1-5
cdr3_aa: CAISEGGDRNQPQHF
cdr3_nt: TGTGCCATCAGTGAGGGCGGAGATCGCAATCAGCCCCAGCATTTT

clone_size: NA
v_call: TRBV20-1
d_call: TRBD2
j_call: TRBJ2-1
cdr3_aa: CSARDEASGRTRNEQFF
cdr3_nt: TGCAGTGCTAGAGATGAGGCTAGCGGGAGAACGAGGAATGAGCAGTTCTTC

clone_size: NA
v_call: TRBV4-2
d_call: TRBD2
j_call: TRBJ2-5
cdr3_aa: CASSHGSGGAVETQYF
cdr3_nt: TGTGCCAGCAGCCATGGGAGCGGGGGGGCCGTGGAGACCCAGTACTTC

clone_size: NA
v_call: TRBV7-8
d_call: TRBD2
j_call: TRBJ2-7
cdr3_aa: CASSFARLAGDHEQYF
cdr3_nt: TGTGCCAGCAGCTTCGCGAGACTAGCGGGAGACCACGAGCAGTACTTC

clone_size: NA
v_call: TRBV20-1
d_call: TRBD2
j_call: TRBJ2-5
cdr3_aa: CSARSGRAGETQYF
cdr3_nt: TGCAGTGCTAGAAGCGGGAGGGCCGGGGAGACCCAGTACTTC

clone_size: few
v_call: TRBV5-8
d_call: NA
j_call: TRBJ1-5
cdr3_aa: CASSLVPQGFNQPQHF
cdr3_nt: TGTGCCAGCAGCTTAGTCCCTCAGGGGTTTAATCAGCCCCAGCATTTT